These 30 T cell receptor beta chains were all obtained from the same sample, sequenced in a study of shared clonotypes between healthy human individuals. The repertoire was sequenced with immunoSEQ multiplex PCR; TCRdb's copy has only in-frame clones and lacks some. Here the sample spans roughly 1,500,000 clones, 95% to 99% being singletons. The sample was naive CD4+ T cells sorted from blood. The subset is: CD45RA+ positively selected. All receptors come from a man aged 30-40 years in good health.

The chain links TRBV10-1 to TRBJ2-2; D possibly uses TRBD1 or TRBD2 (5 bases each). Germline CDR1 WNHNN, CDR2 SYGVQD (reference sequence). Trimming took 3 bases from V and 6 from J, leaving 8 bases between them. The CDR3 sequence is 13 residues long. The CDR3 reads CASSDRESGELFF. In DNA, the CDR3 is TGCGCCAGCAGTGACAGGGAGTCCGGGGAGCTGTTTTTT.

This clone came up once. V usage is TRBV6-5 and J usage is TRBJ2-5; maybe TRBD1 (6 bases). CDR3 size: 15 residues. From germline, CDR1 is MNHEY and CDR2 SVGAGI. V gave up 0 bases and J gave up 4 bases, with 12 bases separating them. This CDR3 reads CASSYSAGTRETQYF. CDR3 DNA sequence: TGTGCCAGCAGTTACTCCGCCGGGACAAGAGAGACCCAGTACTTC.

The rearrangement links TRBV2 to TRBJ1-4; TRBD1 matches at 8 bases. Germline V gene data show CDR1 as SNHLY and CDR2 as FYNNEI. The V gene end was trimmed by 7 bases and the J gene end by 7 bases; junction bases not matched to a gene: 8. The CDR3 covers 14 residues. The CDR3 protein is CASMRGQGGEKLFF. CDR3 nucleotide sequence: TGTGCCAGCATGAGAGGACAGGGAGGTGAAAAACTGTTTTTT.

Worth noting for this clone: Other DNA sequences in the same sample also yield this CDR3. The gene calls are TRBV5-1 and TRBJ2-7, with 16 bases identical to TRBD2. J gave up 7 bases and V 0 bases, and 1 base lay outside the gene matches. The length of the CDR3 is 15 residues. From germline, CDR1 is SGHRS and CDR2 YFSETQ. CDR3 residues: CASSLEGLAGGEQYF. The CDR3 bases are TGCGCCAGCAGCTTGGAGGGACTAGCGGGAGGGGAGCAGTACTTC.

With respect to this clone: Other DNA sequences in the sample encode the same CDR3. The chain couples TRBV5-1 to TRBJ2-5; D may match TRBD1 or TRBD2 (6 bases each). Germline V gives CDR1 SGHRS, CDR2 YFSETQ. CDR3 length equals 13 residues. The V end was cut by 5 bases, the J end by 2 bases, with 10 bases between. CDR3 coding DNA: TGCGCCAGCAGAGGAGGGGGTCAAGAGACCCAGTACTTC. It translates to CASRGGGQETQYF.

The CDR3 sequence is CSARNGLGAFF. In DNA, the CDR3 is TGCAGTGCCCGAAACGGACTGGGAGCTTTCTTT. This chain connects TRBV20-1 to TRBJ1-1; D is uncertain. Germline CDR1 and CDR2: DFQATT and SNEGSKA (reference sequence). This CDR3 is 11 amino acids long. V was trimmed by 6 bases and J by 10 bases, leaving 15 bases between them.

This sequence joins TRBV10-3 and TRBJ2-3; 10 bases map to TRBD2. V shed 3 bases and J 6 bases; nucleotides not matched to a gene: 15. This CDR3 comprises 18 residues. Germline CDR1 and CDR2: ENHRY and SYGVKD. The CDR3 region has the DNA TGTGCCATCAGTGATTACAAAACGACTAGCGGGTGGGTCGATACGCAGTATTTT. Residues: CAISDYKTTSGWVDTQYF.

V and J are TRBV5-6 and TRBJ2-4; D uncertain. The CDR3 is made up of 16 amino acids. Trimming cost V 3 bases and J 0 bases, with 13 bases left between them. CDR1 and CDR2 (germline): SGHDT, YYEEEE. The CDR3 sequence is CASSSGELLAKNIQYF. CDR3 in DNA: TGTGCCAGCAGCTCAGGAGAGCTCCTAGCCAAAAACATTCAGTACTTC.

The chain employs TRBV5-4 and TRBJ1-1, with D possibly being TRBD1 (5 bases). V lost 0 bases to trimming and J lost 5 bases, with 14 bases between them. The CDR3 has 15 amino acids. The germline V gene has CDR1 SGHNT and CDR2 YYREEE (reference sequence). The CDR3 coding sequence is TGTGCCAGCAGCTTGGCCGATGCAGGGTCGACTGAAGCTTTCTTT. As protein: CASSLADAGSTEAFF.

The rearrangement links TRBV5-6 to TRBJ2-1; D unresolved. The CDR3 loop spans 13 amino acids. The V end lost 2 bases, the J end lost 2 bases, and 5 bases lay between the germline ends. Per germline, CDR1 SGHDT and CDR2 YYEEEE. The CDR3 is CASSFGPYNEQFF. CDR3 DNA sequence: TGTGCCAGCAGCTTTGGTCCCTACAATGAGCAGTTCTTC. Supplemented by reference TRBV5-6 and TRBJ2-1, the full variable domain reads DAGVTQSPTHLIKTRGQQVTLRCSPKSGHDTVSWYQQALGQGPQFIFQYYEEEERQRGNFPDRFSGHQFPNYSSELNVNALLLGDSALYLCASSFGPYNEQFFGPGTRLTVL.

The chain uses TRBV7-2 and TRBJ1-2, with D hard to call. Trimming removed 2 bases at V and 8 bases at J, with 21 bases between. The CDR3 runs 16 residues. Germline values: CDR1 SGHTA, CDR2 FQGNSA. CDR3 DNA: TGTGCCAGCAGCTTACCCCAATTGTTTGACACACTCGGCTACACCTTC. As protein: CASSLPQLFDTLGYTF.

CDR3: CASSRPLWNTEAFF. The CDR3 DNA reads as TGTGCCAGTAGCCGCCCCCTTTGGAACACTGAAGCTTTCTTT. The chain employs TRBV19 and TRBJ1-1, with D unclear. CDR1 and CDR2 from the germline V gene are LNHDA and SQIVND (reference sequence). V lost 6 bases and J 1 base, leaving 12 bases between the germline ends. The CDR3 has 14 residues.

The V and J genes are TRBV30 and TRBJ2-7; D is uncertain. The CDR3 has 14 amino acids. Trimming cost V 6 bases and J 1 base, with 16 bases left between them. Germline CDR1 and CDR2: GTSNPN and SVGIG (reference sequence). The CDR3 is CACHPGHASYEQYF. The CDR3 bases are TGTGCCTGTCACCCAGGCCACGCATCCTACGAGCAGTACTTC.

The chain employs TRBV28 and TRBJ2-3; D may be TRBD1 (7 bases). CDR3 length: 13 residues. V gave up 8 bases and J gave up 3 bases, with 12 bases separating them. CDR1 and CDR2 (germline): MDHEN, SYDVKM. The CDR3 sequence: CASGRGETDTQYF. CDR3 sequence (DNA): TGTGCCAGCGGCAGGGGGGAGACAGATACGCAGTATTTT.

The CDR3 here is CASSLGTGSRSGNTIYF. The CDR3 coding sequence is TGCGCCAGCAGCTTGGGAACTGGGAGCCGCTCTGGAAACACCATATATTTT. V is TRBV5-1 and J is TRBJ1-3; D is uncertain. Germline CDR1 SGHRS, CDR2 YFSETQ. V lost 0 bases and J 0 bases, leaving 13 bases between the germline ends. CDR3 length: 17 amino acids.

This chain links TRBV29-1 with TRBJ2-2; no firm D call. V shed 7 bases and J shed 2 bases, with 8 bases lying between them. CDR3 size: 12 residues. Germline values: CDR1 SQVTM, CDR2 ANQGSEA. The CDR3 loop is CSAMDNTGELFF. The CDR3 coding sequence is TGCAGCGCAATGGATAACACCGGGGAGCTGTTTTTT.

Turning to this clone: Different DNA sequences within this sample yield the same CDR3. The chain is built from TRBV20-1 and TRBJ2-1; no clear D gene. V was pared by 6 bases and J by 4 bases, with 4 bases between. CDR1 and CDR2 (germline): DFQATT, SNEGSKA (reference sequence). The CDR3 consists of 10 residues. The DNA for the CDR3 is TGCAGTGCCGTATACAATGAGCAGTTCTTC. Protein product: CSAVYNEQFF.

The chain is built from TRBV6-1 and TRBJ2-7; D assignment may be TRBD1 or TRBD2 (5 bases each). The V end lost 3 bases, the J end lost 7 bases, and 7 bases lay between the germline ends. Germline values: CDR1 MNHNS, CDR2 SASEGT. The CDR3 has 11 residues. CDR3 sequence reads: CASSDEGEQYF. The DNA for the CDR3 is TGTGCCAGCAGTGATGAGGGGGAGCAGTACTTC.

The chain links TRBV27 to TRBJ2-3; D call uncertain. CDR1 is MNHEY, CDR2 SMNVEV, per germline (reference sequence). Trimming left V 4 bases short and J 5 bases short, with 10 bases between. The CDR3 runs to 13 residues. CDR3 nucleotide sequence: TGTGCCAGCAGTTCTCGAAATATAGATACGCAGTATTTT. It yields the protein CASSSRNIDTQYF.

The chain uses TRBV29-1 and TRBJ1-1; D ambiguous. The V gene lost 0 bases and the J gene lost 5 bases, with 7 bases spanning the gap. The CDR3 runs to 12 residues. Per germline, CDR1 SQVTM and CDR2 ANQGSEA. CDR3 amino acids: CSVEDSPTEAFF. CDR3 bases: TGCAGCGTTGAAGATTCCCCTACTGAAGCTTTCTTT.

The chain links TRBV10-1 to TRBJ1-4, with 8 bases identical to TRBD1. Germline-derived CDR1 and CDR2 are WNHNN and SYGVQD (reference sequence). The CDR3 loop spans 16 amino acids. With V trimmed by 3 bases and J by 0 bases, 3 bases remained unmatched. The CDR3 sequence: CASSDGQGATNEKLFF. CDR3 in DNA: TGCGCCAGCAGTGATGGACAGGGAGCAACTAATGAAAAACTGTTTTTT.

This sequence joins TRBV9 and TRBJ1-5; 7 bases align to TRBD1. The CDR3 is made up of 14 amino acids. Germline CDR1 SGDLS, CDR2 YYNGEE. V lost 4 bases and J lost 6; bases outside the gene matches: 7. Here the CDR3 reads CASSNTGAGQPQHF. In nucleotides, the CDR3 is TGTGCCAGCAGCAACACAGGGGCGGGTCAGCCCCAGCATTTT.

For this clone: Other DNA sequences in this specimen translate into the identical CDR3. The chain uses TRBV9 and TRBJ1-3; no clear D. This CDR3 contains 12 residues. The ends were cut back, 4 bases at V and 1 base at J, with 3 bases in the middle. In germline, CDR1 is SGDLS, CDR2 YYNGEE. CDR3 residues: CASSQSGNTIYF. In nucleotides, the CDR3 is TGTGCCAGCAGCCAGTCTGGAAACACCATATATTTT.

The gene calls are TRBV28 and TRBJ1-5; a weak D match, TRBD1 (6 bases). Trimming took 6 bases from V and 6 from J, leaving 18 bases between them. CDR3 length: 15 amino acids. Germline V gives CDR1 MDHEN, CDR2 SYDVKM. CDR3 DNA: TGTGCCAGCAGGCCTACAGGGATCGTTAGTCAGCCCCAGCATTTT. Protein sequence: CASRPTGIVSQPQHF. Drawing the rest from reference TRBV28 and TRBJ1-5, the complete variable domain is DVKVTQSSRYLVKRTGEKVFLECVQDMDHENMFWYRQDPGLGLRLIYFSYDVKMKEKGDIPEGYSVSREKKERFSLILESASTNQTSMYLCASRPTGIVSQPQHFGDGTRLSIL.

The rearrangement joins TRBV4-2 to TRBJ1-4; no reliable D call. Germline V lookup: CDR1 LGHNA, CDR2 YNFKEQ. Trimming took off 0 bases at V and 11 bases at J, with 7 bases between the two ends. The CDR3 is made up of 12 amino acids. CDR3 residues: CASSQDLGKLFF. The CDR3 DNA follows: TGTGCCAGCAGCCAAGACCTTGGTAAACTGTTTTTT.

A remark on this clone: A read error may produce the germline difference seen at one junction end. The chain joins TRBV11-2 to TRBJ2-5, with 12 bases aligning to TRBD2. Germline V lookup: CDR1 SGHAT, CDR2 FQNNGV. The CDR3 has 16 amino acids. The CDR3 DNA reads TGTGCCAGCAGACCAGGACTAGCGGGACTGAAAGAGGCCCAGTACTTC. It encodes CASRPGLAGLKEAQYF.

The CDR3 DNA follows: TGTGCCATCAGTACATTGATACGGGGGACAGATACGCAGTATTTT. Protein product: CAISTLIRGTDTQYF. The rearrangement joins TRBV10-3 to TRBJ2-3, with D perhaps TRBD2 (6 bases). Germline lookup yields CDR1 ENHRY and CDR2 SYGVKD. Trimming removed 5 bases at V and 3 bases at J, with 15 bases between. The CDR3 sequence is 15 residues long.

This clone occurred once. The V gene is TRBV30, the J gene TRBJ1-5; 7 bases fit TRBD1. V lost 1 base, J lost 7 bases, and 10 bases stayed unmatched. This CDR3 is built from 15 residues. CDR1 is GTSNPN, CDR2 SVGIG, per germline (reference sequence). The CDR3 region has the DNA TGTGCCTGGAGTGGACGACAGGGAATTCTCCAGCCCCAGCATTTT. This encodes CAWSGRQGILQPQHF.

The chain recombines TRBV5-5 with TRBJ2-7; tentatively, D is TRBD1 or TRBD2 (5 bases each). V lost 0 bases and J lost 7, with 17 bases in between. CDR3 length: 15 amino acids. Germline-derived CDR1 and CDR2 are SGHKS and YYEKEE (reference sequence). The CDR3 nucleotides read TGTGCCAGCAGCTTGGGGACACGGGGAGTTGGGGAGCAGTACTTC. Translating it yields CASSLGTRGVGEQYF.

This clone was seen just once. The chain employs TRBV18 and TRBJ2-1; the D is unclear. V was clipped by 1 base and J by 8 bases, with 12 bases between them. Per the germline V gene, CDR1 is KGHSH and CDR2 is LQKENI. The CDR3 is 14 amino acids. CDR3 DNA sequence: TGTGCCAGCTCACCACGTCACCTCGCGGATGAGCAGTTCTTC. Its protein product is CASSPRHLADEQFF.